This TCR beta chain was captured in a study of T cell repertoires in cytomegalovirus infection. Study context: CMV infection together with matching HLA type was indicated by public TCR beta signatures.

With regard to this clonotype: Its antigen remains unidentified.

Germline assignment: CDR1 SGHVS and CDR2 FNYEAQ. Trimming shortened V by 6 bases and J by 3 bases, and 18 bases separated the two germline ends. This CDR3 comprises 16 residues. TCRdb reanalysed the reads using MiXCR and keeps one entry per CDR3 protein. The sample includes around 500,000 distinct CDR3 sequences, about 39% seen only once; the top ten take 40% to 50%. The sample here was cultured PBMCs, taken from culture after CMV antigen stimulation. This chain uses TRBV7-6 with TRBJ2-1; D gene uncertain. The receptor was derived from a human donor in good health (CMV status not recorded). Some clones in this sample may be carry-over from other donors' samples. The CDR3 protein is CASRVAASTNYNEQFF. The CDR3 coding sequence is TGTGCCAGCAGGGTGGCCGCGAGCACTAACTACAATGAGCAGTTCTTC.